These T cell receptor beta chains were read from a single sample in a study of OX40 agonist ivuxolimab in advanced cancers. The assay was immunoSEQ multiplex PCR, and TCRdb's table has in-frame clones only and misses some. The sample holds about 82,000 clones, 75% to 95% seen once. The input for sequencing was CD4+ or CD8+ T cells sorted from blood, taken in a trial of the OX40 agonist ivuxolimab. Every receptor here comes from an adult with an advanced solid tumor such as melanoma, head and neck, liver or kidney cancer. CDR3s include the opening cysteine and the closing phenylalanine or tryptophan. Fields, in order: clone size, V gene, J gene, D gene, CDR3 protein, CDR3 DNA. A D gene is named only where the DNA matches it firmly. Clone size is given for some rows only: seen once, a few or many times, or a class if the clone is expanded.

abundance: once
v_gene: TRBV5-1
j_gene: TRBJ2-1
d_gene: -
CDR3aa: CASSSQGNEQFF
CDR3nt: TGCGCCAGCAGCTCCCAGGGAAATGAGCAGTTCTTC

abundance: -
v_gene: TRBV28
j_gene: TRBJ2-7
d_gene: TRBD1
CDR3aa: CASSIGTVNYEQYF
CDR3nt: TGTGCCAGTAGTATCGGGACAGTGAACTACGAGCAGTACTTC

abundance: -
v_gene: TRBV27
j_gene: TRBJ2-7
d_gene: -
CDR3aa: CASSLNPVRSEQYF
CDR3nt: TGTGCCAGCAGTTTAAATCCGGTCAGGAGCGAGCAGTACTTC

abundance: few
v_gene: TRBV19
j_gene: TRBJ2-2
d_gene: -
CDR3aa: CASSIEGGTGELFF
CDR3nt: TGTGCCAGTAGTATAGAGGGGGGCACCGGGGAGCTGTTTTTT

abundance: -
v_gene: TRBV7-8
j_gene: TRBJ2-7
d_gene: TRBD2
CDR3aa: CASRPGREAYSYEQYF
CDR3nt: TGTGCCAGCAGGCCCGGGCGGGAGGCCTACTCCTACGAGCAGTACTTC

abundance: -
v_gene: TRBV27
j_gene: TRBJ1-2
d_gene: TRBD1
CDR3aa: CASSLREGAYGYTF
CDR3nt: TGTGCCAGCAGTTTAAGGGAGGGGGCCTATGGCTACACCTTC

abundance: -
v_gene: TRBV28
j_gene: TRBJ1-2
d_gene: -
CDR3aa: CASSYTVSNYGYTF
CDR3nt: TGTGCCAGCAGTTATACAGTTTCCAACTATGGCTACACCTTC

abundance: -
v_gene: TRBV5-1
j_gene: TRBJ2-7
d_gene: TRBD2
CDR3aa: CASSSGSGQTYEQYF
CDR3nt: TGCGCCAGCAGCTCAGGTAGCGGGCAAACCTACGAGCAGTACTTC

abundance: -
v_gene: TRBV7-8
j_gene: TRBJ2-5
d_gene: -
CDR3aa: CASSLLQETQYF
CDR3nt: TGTGCCAGCAGCTTACTTCAAGAGACCCAGTACTTC

abundance: -
v_gene: TRBV10-3
j_gene: TRBJ2-5
d_gene: -
CDR3aa: CAINSGEGQETQYF
CDR3nt: TGTGCCATCAACTCAGGGGAAGGCCAAGAGACCCAGTACTTC

abundance: once
v_gene: TRBV29-1
j_gene: TRBJ1-1
d_gene: -
CDR3aa: CSAEVRGGGIPEAFF
CDR3nt: TGCAGCGCAGAAGTCAGGGGAGGTGGTATCCCTGAAGCTTTCTTT

abundance: -
v_gene: TRBV7-8
j_gene: TRBJ2-5
d_gene: TRBD2
CDR3aa: CASSFTRERTQYF
CDR3nt: TGTGCCAGCAGCTTCACGCGGGAGAGGACCCAGTACTTC

abundance: -
v_gene: TRBV7-2
j_gene: TRBJ2-7
d_gene: TRBD2
CDR3aa: CASSPRTLAAYEQYF
CDR3nt: TGTGCCAGCAGCCCTAGGACTCTAGCGGCCTACGAGCAGTACTTC